The 14 T cell receptor beta chains given below trace back to one sample, sequenced in a study of blood T cell repertoires in COVID-19. Measured with immunoSEQ multiplex PCR; TCRdb has only the in-frame clones, and not every one. Of approximately 250,000 clones detected, about 91% appear once; the ten largest clones hold about 1.2%. The material sequenced was PBMCs or T cells enriched from blood (not recorded which). The receptors were gathered from a woman aged 40 to 50 with acute COVID-19.

The chain uses TRBV9 and TRBJ1-4; 9 positions agree with TRBD1. Germline-derived CDR1 and CDR2 are SGDLS and YYNGEE. The CDR3 runs to 17 residues. The junction had 5 bases not matched to a gene; V was cut back by 2 bases and J by 0 bases. CDR3 DNA: TGTGCCAGCAGCGTGGGGACAGGGCTTACAACTAATGAAAAACTGTTTTTT. It yields the protein CASSVGTGLTTNEKLFF. The variable domain in full, with the rest retrieved from reference TRBV9 and TRBJ1-4, is DSGVTQTPKHLITATGQRVTLRCSPRSGDLSVYWYQQSLDQGLQFLIQYYNGEERAKGNILERFSAQQFPDLHSELNLSSLELGDSALYFCASSVGTGLTTNEKLFFGSGTQLSVL.

The CDR3 spells CASSPPTSHETQYF. The CDR3 DNA reads TGTGCCAGCTCACCACCGACTAGCCACGAGACCCAGTACTTC. The gene calls are TRBV18 and TRBJ2-5; 7 positions agree with TRBD2. Trimming at V came to 0 bases and at J to 5 bases, leaving 3 bases not matched to a gene. The CDR3 has 14 amino acids. From germline, CDR1 is KGHSH and CDR2 LQKENI.

V and J are TRBV19 and TRBJ1-4, with a possible D match to TRBD1 (6 bases). CDR3 size: 15 residues. CDR1 and CDR2 (germline): LNHDA, SQIVND (reference sequence). V was shortened by 3 bases and J by 3 bases, with 11 bases between the two germline ends. The CDR3 sequence: CASSITGTSNEKLFF. The CDR3 DNA reads TGTGCCAGTAGTATCACCGGGACATCTAATGAAAAACTGTTTTTT.

This chain connects TRBV6-2 or TRBV6-3 to TRBJ2-3; no clear D. V was clipped by 4 bases and J by 2 bases, with 22 bases between them. Germline CDR1 is MNHEY and CDR2 is SVGEGT. The CDR3 extends over 18 amino acids. The CDR3 here is CASSLFPRSLFVTDTQYF. The CDR3 DNA is TGTGCCAGCAGTTTATTTCCGAGATCCCTATTCGTCACAGATACGCAGTATTTT.

This sequence joins TRBV6-2 or TRBV6-3 and TRBJ2-1; a possible D gene is TRBD1 (5 bases). Germline CDR1 reads MNHEY; CDR2 reads SVGEGT. The ends were cut back, 5 bases at V and 4 bases at J, with 12 bases in the middle. The CDR3 is made up of 14 amino acids. Here the CDR3 reads CASSQGLLYNEQFF. In DNA form, the CDR3 reads TGTGCCAGCAGTCAGGGTCTGCTTTACAATGAGCAGTTCTTC.

The genes are TRBV5-1 and TRBJ2-2; 8 nucleotides line up with TRBD2. The junction had 6 bases not matched to a gene; V was cut back by 4 bases and J by 4 bases. This CDR3 has 15 residues. CDR1 is SGHRS and CDR2 is YFSETQ in the germline V gene. Here the CDR3 reads CASSGREAPTGELFF. The CDR3 DNA reads as TGCGCCAGCAGCGGGCGGGAGGCCCCCACCGGGGAGCTGTTTTTT.

This chain uses TRBV30 with TRBJ1-6, with D unclear. The CDR3 sequence is 16 residues long. Germline lookup yields CDR1 GTSNPN and CDR2 SVGIG (reference sequence). The V end was cut by 5 bases, the J end by 0 bases, with 14 bases between. CDR3 loop: CAWDNGLISYNSPLHF. The CDR3 DNA sequence: TGTGCCTGGGATAATGGACTGATCTCCTATAATTCACCCCTCCACTTT. Based on the CDR3 plus reference TRBV30 and TRBJ1-6, the full variable domain is SQTIHQWPATLVQPVGSPLSLECTVEGTSNPNLYWYRQAAGRGLQLLFYSVGIGQISSEVPQNLSASRPQDRQFILSSKKLLLSDSGFYLCAWDNGLISYNSPLHFGNGTRLTVT.

This clone was seen a handful of times. CDR3 coding DNA: TGTGCCAGCAGCTTAGGTATCGATCAGCCCCAGCATTTT. Translating it yields CASSLGIDQPQHF. This rearrangement joins TRBV11-3 to TRBJ1-5; D is uncertain. This CDR3 comprises 13 residues. CDR1 and CDR2 from the germline V gene are SGHNT and YENEEA. Trimming pared 1 base from V and 5 bases from J, leaving 6 bases between.

The CDR3 DNA reads TGTGCCATCAGTGAGCTTTCGGGACAGAACTACAATGAGCAGTTCTTC. It yields the protein CAISELSGQNYNEQFF. This sequence joins TRBV10-3 and TRBJ2-1; 7 bases are shared with TRBD1. The CDR3 is 16 residues long. J lost 3 bases, V lost 2 bases, and 7 bases had no gene match. The germline gives CDR1 ENHRY, CDR2 SYGVKD.

The CDR3 loop is CASRTGTGLNQPQHF. CDR3 nucleotides: TGTGCCAGCCGGACCGGGACAGGCCTCAATCAGCCCCAGCATTTT. The chain recombines TRBV18 with TRBJ1-5; 8 nucleotides match TRBD1. CDR3 size: 15 residues. Germline V gene sequence: CDR1 KGHSH, CDR2 LQKENI. Trimming took 8 bases from V and 3 from J; bases not matched to a gene: 9. The full variable domain, its missing parts supplied by reference TRBV18 and TRBJ1-5, is NAGVMQNPRHLVRRRGQEARLRCSPMKGHSHVYWYRQLPEEGLKFMVYLQKENIIDESGMPKERFSAEFPKEGPSILRIQQVVRGDSAAYFCASRTGTGLNQPQHFGDGTRLSIL.

The V and J genes are TRBV5-1 and TRBJ1-2; D is uncertain. Deletions cut 1 base from V and 5 bases from J, with 12 bases between. CDR3 size: 14 residues. Germline V gives CDR1 SGHRS, CDR2 YFSETQ. CDR3 sequence reads: CASSLNQVEYGYTF. The CDR3 DNA follows: TGCGCCAGCAGCTTGAATCAGGTTGAATATGGCTACACCTTC.

The rearrangement joins TRBV4-1 to TRBJ1-3, with unresolved D. V shed 4 bases and J shed 4 bases, with 11 bases lying between them. Germline values: CDR1 MGHRA, CDR2 YSYEKL. The CDR3 sequence is 14 residues long. CDR3 sequence reads: CASSREERGNTIYF. As DNA, the CDR3 is TGCGCCAGCAGCCGCGAGGAAAGGGGAAACACCATATATTTT.

The V and J genes are TRBV19 and TRBJ1-5; 7 bases are a match to TRBD1. CDR1 is LNHDA, CDR2 SQIVND, per germline (reference sequence). V shed 7 bases and J 1 base; nucleotides not matched to a gene: 4. This CDR3 spans 14 amino acids. CDR3 nucleotides: TGTGCCAGTACTCTGGACAGGAGCAATCAGCCCCAGCATTTT. Translated: CASTLDRSNQPQHF. The full variable domain, completed using reference TRBV19 and TRBJ1-5, is DGGITQSPKYLFRKEGQNVTLSCEQNLNHDAMYWYRQDPGQGLRLIYYSQIVNDFQKGDIAEGYSVSREKKESFPLTVTSAQKNPTAFYLCASTLDRSNQPQHFGDGTRLSIL.

V is TRBV19 and J is TRBJ1-1; D unclear. Germline V lookup: CDR1 LNHDA, CDR2 SQIVND (reference sequence). This CDR3 region has 15 residues. Trimming left V 0 bases short and J 5 bases short, with 13 bases between. The CDR3 is CASSIDVGSGTEAFF. CDR3 DNA sequence: TGTGCCAGTAGTATAGATGTTGGGTCGGGGACTGAAGCTTTCTTT.